The sequence of this TCR beta chain was determined in a study of CD8 T cells in Susac syndrome. This clonotype was detected once. When the RNA was reverse transcribed, random hexamers were used with an input of about 0.5 to 1 ug. TCRdb ran MiXCR on the immunoSEQ multiplex PCR reads and lists one entry per CDR3 protein. This sample carries some 200,000 distinct CDR3 sequences, 85% to 95% of them seen once, and the ten largest clones take 0.15% to 0.2%. J lost 1 base, V lost 3 bases, and 4 bases had no gene match. Per germline, CDR1 DFQATT and CDR2 SNEGSKA (reference sequence). This CDR3 has 15 residues.

Input material: CD8+ T cells from PBMCs. This sequence originates from a human donor with Susac syndrome. The chain employs TRBV20-1 and TRBJ2-5; 11 nucleotides match TRBD2. CDR3 in DNA: TGCAGTGCTAGGAGCCTAGCGGGGGGCCAAGAGACCCAGTACTTC. As protein: CSARSLAGGQETQYF.